A selection of T cell receptor beta chains follows, all from one sample in a study of T-cell memory formation after mild COVID-19. Each CDR3 protein is one row after TCRdb ran MiXCR on the 5' RACE reads. The sample lists roughly 170,000 distinct CDR3 sequences, roughly 23% occurring once. The sample was PBMCs or a T cell subset sorted from them (not recorded which). The receptors shown here come from an adult woman who had mild COVID-19 (a few samples of this study predate the infection). Cell type and time point are not known. Both conserved end residues are part of each CDR3. D genes are given only for firm matches. The listing skips clone size in some rows; elsewhere it reads once, few, many or a size class.

TGTGCCAGCAGCTTGGTAGGGGAGGCCTACAATGAGCAGTTCTTC CASSLVGEAYNEQFF - TRBJ2-1 TRBV5-4 15 -
TGTGCCAGCAGCGCTAGCGGGAGAAGCACAGATACGCAGTATTTT CASSASGRSTDTQYF few TRBJ2-3 TRBV9 15 TRBD2
TGTGCCAGCAGCACCGGGACAGGGGACGCAGATACGCAGTATTTT CASSTGTGDADTQYF few TRBJ2-3 TRBV7-9 15 TRBD1
TGCAGCGTTGTTTCAGGGGTTAACTATGGCTACACCTTC CSVVSGVNYGYTF - TRBJ1-2 TRBV29-1 13 -
TGCGCCAGCAGCCAAGATAGAGGACAGGGCAACGAGCAGTACTTC CASSQDRGQGNEQYF - TRBJ2-7 TRBV4-1 15 TRBD1
TGTGCCAGCAGTTACTCCGGGACTCCTAGAGATGAGCAGTTCTTC CASSYSGTPRDEQFF - TRBJ2-1 TRBV6-5 15 -
TGTGCCAGCAGGTCCGGGACTACCTACAACTACGAGCAGTACTTC CASRSGTTYNYEQYF few TRBJ2-7 TRBV2 15 TRBD2
TGTGCCAGCAGCTTAGAGTCAGGGGTCGTAACGGGAGGCTACACCTTC CASSLESGVVTGGYTF - TRBJ1-2 TRBV7-9 16 -
TGTGCCAGCAGCCCACCTAGCGGGAAGACCGGGGAGCTGTTTTTT CASSPPSGKTGELFF few TRBJ2-2 TRBV7-8 15 TRBD2
TGTGCCAGCAGTTATACTAGCGGGAGGTTGGAGACCCAGTACTTC CASSYTSGRLETQYF - TRBJ2-5 TRBV6-2/TRBV6-3 15 TRBD2
TGTGCCAGCAGCGGAGACAGGGGATCCTACGAGCAGTACTTC CASSGDRGSYEQYF few TRBJ2-7 TRBV7-6 14 TRBD1
TGTGCCAGCAGCCAACCGGGACAGGGCGAGGGCTACACCTTC CASSQPGQGEGYTF - TRBJ1-2 TRBV7-9 14 TRBD1